The 30 T cell receptor beta chains below come from one sample, sequenced in a study of T cell responses to AZD1222 COVID-19 vaccine. Assay used: immunoSEQ multiplex PCR; TCRdb lists only in-frame clones, some missing. The table has about 150,000 clones, 89% seen once; the top ten hold 5% to 5.5%. The material sequenced was peripheral blood, taken on day 0 of AZD1222 vaccination. The receptors come from an adult in good health.

The genes are TRBV7-6 and TRBJ2-1; tentatively, D is TRBD2 (6 bases). The CDR3 runs 15 residues. From germline, CDR1 is SGHVS and CDR2 FNYEAQ. The V and J ends lost 3 bases and 2 bases respectively, with 11 bases between them. Written as DNA, the CDR3 is TGTGCCAGCAGCTTGGAGGGGTTAGCCTACAATGAGCAGTTCTTC. Translated: CASSLEGLAYNEQFF.

This rearrangement joins TRBV7-3 to TRBJ1-1; TRBD1 is a possible D gene (5 bases). V gave up 1 base and J gave up 1 base, with 10 bases separating them. This CDR3 comprises 15 residues. Germline V gene lookup returns CDR1 SGHTA and CDR2 FQGTGA. CDR3 bases: TGTGCCAGCAGCTTAAGTAGGACAAGGAACACTGAAGCTTTCTTT. It yields the protein CASSLSRTRNTEAFF.

There are a few counts of this clone. The chain links TRBV6-1 to TRBJ2-3; either TRBD1 or TRBD2 may fit D (5 bases each). V lost 5 bases and J 4 bases, leaving 13 bases between the germline ends. CDR1 MNHNS and CDR2 SASEGT come from the germline V gene. This CDR3 region has 14 residues. The CDR3 region is CASSSGGYADTQYF. The CDR3 coding sequence is TGTGCCAGCAGTTCTGGGGGTTATGCAGATACGCAGTATTTT.

The genes are TRBV7-3 and TRBJ2-3; D call uncertain. V was shortened by 4 bases and J by 2 bases, with 10 bases between the two germline ends. CDR3 length equals 14 residues. Germline-derived CDR1 and CDR2 are SGHTA and FQGTGA. The CDR3 DNA sequence: TGTGCCAGCAGCTCCTCGACCCACACAGATACGCAGTATTTT. Its translation is CASSSSTHTDTQYF. The full variable domain, its missing parts supplied by reference TRBV7-3 and TRBJ2-3, is GAGVSQTPSNKVTEKGKYVELRCDPISGHTALYWYRQSLGQGPEFLIYFQGTGAADDSGLPNDRFFAVRPEGSVSTLKIQRTERGDSAVYLCASSSSTHTDTQYFGPGTRLTVL.

Comment on this clone: The same CDR3 also results from other DNA sequences found in this sample. V usage is TRBV7-9 and J usage is TRBJ1-1; D uncertain. This CDR3 region has 12 residues. Per the germline V gene, CDR1 is SEHNR and CDR2 is FQNEAQ (reference sequence). Trimming left V 5 bases short and J 2 bases short, with 6 bases between. CDR3 DNA: TGTGCCAGCAGCCGTCCCAACACTGAAGCTTTCTTT. Translated, it gives CASSRPNTEAFF. Using reference TRBV7-9 and TRBJ1-1 for the parts outside the CDR3, the full variable domain is DTGVSQNPRHKITKRGQNVTFRCDPISEHNRLYWYRQTLGQGPEFLTYFQNEAQLEKSRLLSDRFSAERPKGSFSTLEIQRTEQGDSAMYLCASSRPNTEAFFGQGTRLTVV.

V and J are TRBV18 and TRBJ1-2; 8 nucleotides agree with TRBD1. CDR1 is KGHSH and CDR2 is LQKENI in the germline V gene. The J segment lost 6 bases and the V segment lost 3 bases, leaving 9 bases of the junction unmatched. The CDR3 has 15 amino acids. CDR3 residues: CASSPTNGQGDGYTF. The CDR3 region has the DNA TGTGCCAGCTCACCGACTAATGGACAGGGCGATGGCTACACCTTC.

V is TRBV5-1 and J is TRBJ2-1; 9 nucleotides match TRBD2. The junction had 8 bases not matched to a gene; V was cut back by 4 bases and J by 6 bases. Germline V gene data show CDR1 as SGHRS and CDR2 as YFSETQ. The CDR3 has 15 residues. CDR3 in DNA: TGCGCCAGCAGCCCGCGGACTAGCGTGAGCAATGAGCAGTTCTTC. Translated: CASSPRTSVSNEQFF.

This chain connects TRBV7-2 to TRBJ1-3; a weak D match, TRBD1 (5 bases). The CDR3 loop spans 17 amino acids. Germline lookup yields CDR1 SGHTA and CDR2 FQGNSA. The ends were cut back, 1 base at V and 0 bases at J, with 13 bases in the middle. CDR3 bases: TGTGCCAGCAGCTTAGGGCCAACAGGTAGCTCTGGAAACACCATATATTTT. This encodes CASSLGPTGSSGNTIYF.

The CDR3 nucleotides are TGTGCCAGTAGTACTGGACAGGGGCCGCTATCAGGGCCCCAGCATTTT. Its protein is CASSTGQGPLSGPQHF. The J gene is TRBJ1-5, the V gene TRBV19; TRBD1 aligns across 9 bases. The CDR3 extends over 16 amino acids. V shed 4 bases and J 9 bases; nucleotides not matched to a gene: 13. Germline CDR1 reads LNHDA; CDR2 reads SQIVND (reference sequence). The complete variable domain, with remaining parts taken from reference TRBV19 and TRBJ1-5, reads DGGITQSPKYLFRKEGQNVTLSCEQNLNHDAMYWYRQDPGQGLRLIYYSQIVNDFQKGDIAEGYSVSREKKESFPLTVTSAQKNPTAFYLCASSTGQGPLSGPQHFGDGTRLSIL.

This chain uses TRBV18 with TRBJ1-4, with TRBD1 matching over 7 bases. The CDR3 runs 16 residues. V was pared by 4 bases and J by 3 bases, with 8 bases of the junction left unmatched. From germline, CDR1 is KGHSH and CDR2 LQKENI. The CDR3 bases are TGTGCCAGCTCACTAACCACAGGGGCCGCTAATGAAAAACTGTTTTTT. This gives the protein CASSLTTGAANEKLFF. The full variable domain, in which reference TRBV18 and TRBJ1-4 provide the parts outside the CDR3, is NAGVMQNPRHLVRRRGQEARLRCSPMKGHSHVYWYRQLPEEGLKFMVYLQKENIIDESGMPKERFSAEFPKEGPSILRIQQVVRGDSAAYFCASSLTTGAANEKLFFGSGTQLSVL.

J is TRBJ1-5 and V is TRBV19; D call uncertain. CDR3 size: 15 residues. V gave up 8 bases and J gave up 0 bases, with 14 bases separating them. Germline CDR1 reads LNHDA; CDR2 reads SQIVND (reference sequence). The CDR3 sequence is CASGPGPYSNQPQHF. DNA of the CDR3: TGTGCCAGTGGGCCAGGACCCTATAGCAATCAGCCCCAGCATTTT.

The chain carries TRBV7-2 and TRBJ1-5, with D possibly being TRBD1 (5 bases). Germline V gene sequence: CDR1 SGHTA, CDR2 FQGNSA. The V gene lost 1 base and the J gene lost 2 bases, with 12 bases spanning the gap. The CDR3 spans 16 residues. The CDR3 DNA sequence: TGTGCCAGCAGCTTAGGGCAGGGTGAGGGCAATCAGCCCCAGCATTTT. This codes for CASSLGQGEGNQPQHF.

This clone was counted only a few times. V usage is TRBV29-1 and J usage is TRBJ2-7; D remains ambiguous. Germline CDR1 SQVTM, CDR2 ANQGSEA. Trimming stripped 7 bases from V and 5 bases from J, with 15 bases between. The CDR3 extends over 12 amino acids. CDR3 DNA: TGCAGCGCCTCGACGGGCTACGACGAGCAGTACTTC. Protein: CSASTGYDEQYF.

The rearrangement joins TRBV20-1 to TRBJ2-1, with 11 bases lining up with TRBD1. This CDR3 is 11 amino acids long. The V gene's germline CDR1 is DFQATT and CDR2 SNEGSKA (reference sequence). Trimming at V came to 0 bases and at J to 15 bases, leaving 1 base not matched to a gene. This chain's CDR3 is CSAREGTGGFF. CDR3 sequence (DNA): TGCAGTGCTAGAGAGGGGACAGGGGGGTTCTTC.

V is TRBV18 and J is TRBJ1-2, with D tentatively TRBD1 (6 bases). V was trimmed by 4 bases and J by 6 bases, leaving 12 bases between them. The CDR3 is 13 residues long. CDR1 is KGHSH and CDR2 is LQKENI in the germline V gene. CDR3 in amino acids: CASSHRDTDGYTF. The CDR3 nucleotides are TGTGCCAGCTCACACCGGGACACGGATGGCTACACCTTC.

This clone was seen a few times. This chain joins TRBV12-5 and TRBJ2-1; D perhaps matches TRBD1 (6 bases). This CDR3 contains 17 residues. V was shortened by 0 bases and J by 2 bases, with 14 bases between the two germline ends. Germline V gene lookup returns CDR1 LGHNT and CDR2 FRNRAP. CDR3 residues: CASGLVLEQGAYNEQFF. CDR3 nucleotide sequence: TGTGCTAGTGGTTTGGTACTAGAACAGGGAGCCTACAATGAGCAGTTCTTC.

This rearrangement joins TRBV10-1 to TRBJ2-3, with D hard to call. Per germline, CDR1 WNHNN and CDR2 SYGVQD (reference sequence). Trimming cost V 10 bases and J 2 bases, with 4 bases left between them. There are 10 residues in the CDR3. The CDR3 sequence is CAKNTDTQYF. CDR3 DNA sequence: TGCGCCAAAAACACAGATACGCAGTATTTT.

The V call is TRBV7-8, the J call TRBJ1-5, with D possibly TRBD1 on 6 matching bases. The V and J ends lost 6 bases and 1 base respectively, with 13 bases between them. Looked up from germline, CDR1 is SGHVS and CDR2 is FQNEAQ. CDR3 length equals 15 residues. CDR3 nucleotide sequence: TGTGCCAGCAGTTCCGGGACAACGAGCAATCAGCCCCAGCATTTT. Protein: CASSSGTTSNQPQHF.

The chain combines TRBV6-6 with TRBJ2-7; possibly TRBD2 for D (5 bases). The CDR3 consists of 12 residues. The V gene lost 7 bases and the J gene lost 6 bases, with 13 bases spanning the gap. Germline CDR1 MNHNY, CDR2 SVGAGI (reference sequence). CDR3 sequence reads: CASKRREGEQYF. In nucleotides, the CDR3 is TGTGCCAGCAAAAGGCGTGAGGGCGAGCAGTACTTC.

This rearrangement joins TRBV12-3 or TRBV12-4 to TRBJ1-3; D unclear. Trimming shortened V by 6 bases and J by 0 bases, and 6 bases separated the two germline ends. This CDR3 is 13 amino acids long. DNA for the CDR3: TGTGCCAGCAGCCCCGGCTCTGGAAACACCATATATTTT. It translates to CASSPGSGNTIYF.

The chain recombines TRBV15 with TRBJ1-6; no definite D call. The CDR3 consists of 15 residues. V lost 3 bases to trimming and J lost 2 bases, with 8 bases between them. CDR1 LNHNV and CDR2 YYDKDF come from the germline V gene (reference sequence). CDR3: CATSRDVTYNSPLHF. The CDR3 nucleotides read TGTGCCACCAGCAGGGACGTTACCTATAATTCACCCCTCCACTTT.

This clone showed up just a few times. The chain joins TRBV9 to TRBJ2-3; D assignment may be TRBD1 or TRBD2 (6 bases each). Trimming took off 3 bases at V and 10 bases at J, with 27 bases between the two ends. Germline CDR1 reads SGDLS; CDR2 reads YYNGEE. This CDR3 has 17 residues. The CDR3 protein is CASSASPLQGSREAQYF. The CDR3 DNA reads as TGTGCCAGCAGCGCCAGCCCCCTACAGGGCTCGAGGGAGGCGCAGTATTTT.

The genes are TRBV7-2 and TRBJ1-5; the match to TRBD1 covers 7 bases. The junction had 5 bases not matched to a gene; V was cut back by 4 bases and J by 2 bases. Germline V gives CDR1 SGHTA, CDR2 FQGNSA. This CDR3 is built from 15 residues. The CDR3 loop is CASSSQGQRNQPQHF. CDR3 sequence (DNA): TGTGCCAGCAGCTCCCAGGGACAGCGCAATCAGCCCCAGCATTTT.

This chain joins TRBV4-2 and TRBJ2-7; 7 bases align to TRBD1. CDR1 and CDR2 (germline): LGHNA, YNFKEQ. Losses at the gene ends were 0 bases for V and 1 base for J; bases not matched to a gene: 6. The CDR3 loop spans 16 amino acids. The CDR3 loop is CASSQDPGGQSYEQYF. For the CDR3, the DNA is TGTGCCAGCAGCCAAGATCCTGGGGGACAGTCCTACGAGCAGTACTTC.

The V and J genes are TRBV5-1 and TRBJ2-3; 10 positions agree with TRBD2. CDR1 is SGHRS and CDR2 is YFSETQ in the germline V gene. Trimming cost V 4 bases and J 0 bases; bases outside gene matches: 5. CDR3 size: 16 residues. The CDR3 reads CASSLGLAESTDTQYF. In DNA, the CDR3 is TGCGCCAGCAGCCTAGGACTAGCGGAAAGCACAGATACGCAGTATTTT. Supplemented by reference TRBV5-1 and TRBJ2-3, the full variable domain reads KAGVTQTPRYLIKTRGQQVTLSCSPISGHRSVSWYQQTPGQGLQFLFEYFSETQRNKGNFPGRFSGRQFSNSRSEMNVSTLELGDSALYLCASSLGLAESTDTQYFGPGTRLTVL.

The V call is TRBV5-4, the J call TRBJ2-3, with 10 bases lining up with TRBD2. Trimming at V came to 3 bases and at J to 4 bases, leaving 11 bases not matched to a gene. This CDR3 comprises 17 residues. Germline V gene lookup returns CDR1 SGHNT and CDR2 YYREEE (reference sequence). The CDR3 region has the DNA TGTGCCAGCAGCTCCGGGGGTAGCGGGAGGTTCTCAGATACGCAGTATTTT. Its translation is CASSSGGSGRFSDTQYF.

This sequence joins TRBV28 and TRBJ2-7, with TRBD1 matching 11 bases. CDR3 length: 16 amino acids. The J segment lost 4 bases and the V segment lost 6 bases, leaving 11 bases of the junction unmatched. Germline CDR1 is MDHEN and CDR2 is SYDVKM. The DNA for the CDR3 is TGTGCCAGCAGGCGAATCAGGGACAGGGGGATGTACGAGCAGTACTTC. It yields the protein CASRRIRDRGMYEQYF.

The chain uses TRBV6-5 and TRBJ1-2; 9 bases match TRBD1. CDR1 and CDR2 from the germline V gene are MNHEY and SVGAGI. With V trimmed by 0 bases and J by 4 bases, 0 bases remained unmatched. The CDR3 length is 14 residues. The CDR3: CASSYSDRGYGYTF. CDR3 in DNA: TGTGCCAGCAGTTACTCGGACAGGGGCTATGGCTACACCTTC.

V and J are TRBV11-2 and TRBJ2-7, with D uncertain. Germline V lookup: CDR1 SGHAT, CDR2 FQNNGV. The CDR3 contains 11 residues. V dropped 4 bases and J dropped 3 bases, with 4 bases sitting between them. The CDR3 here is CASSSHYEQYF. The CDR3 nucleotides are TGTGCCAGCAGCTCCCACTACGAGCAGTACTTC.

The chain carries TRBV4-1 and TRBJ1-4, with D possibly TRBD1 on 5 matching bases. CDR3 length: 16 residues. In germline, CDR1 is MGHRA, CDR2 YSYEKL. V gave up 4 bases and J gave up 2 bases, with 14 bases separating them. DNA for the CDR3: TGCGCCAGCAGCCCGGGTCTCGGGGCGACTAATGAAAAACTGTTTTTT. Its protein product is CASSPGLGATNEKLFF.